The 9 T cell receptor beta chains presented below share a single source sample, sequenced in a study of T cells expressing NK-cell markers. Reprocessing the 5' RACE reads, TCRdb reports a single entry for every CDR3 protein and omits DNA. This table holds about 550,000 distinct CDR3 sequences. The specimen sequenced was blood T cells: a sorted CD56 or NKG2C T cell subset, CD4+ or CD8+ T cells, or bulk PBMC T cells (not recorded which). These receptor sequences come from a man aged 18 to 35 in good health.

The gene calls are TRBV21-1 and TRBJ2-1. TRBV21-1 is termed a pseudogene. CDR3 length: 17 residues. The CDR3 protein is CASSTFYGNSSYNEQFF.

The chain joins TRBV7-9 to TRBJ1-1; TCRdb names TRBD1, which stays unverified in the absence of DNA. Germline CDR1 reads SEHNR; CDR2 reads FQNEAQ (reference sequence). CDR3 size: 15 residues. This CDR3 is CASSLVGTVNTEAFF.

The chain uses TRBV6-2 or TRBV6-3 and TRBJ2-7; the TCRdb call, TRBD1, lacks DNA for checking. The CDR3 sequence is 13 residues long. Germline CDR1 is MNHEY and CDR2 is SVGEGT. The CDR3 here is CASSGWTATEQYF.

The gene calls are TRBV7-4 and TRBJ2-7; the D call from TCRdb, TRBD1, cannot be confirmed without DNA. The CDR3 extends over 16 amino acids. The germline CDR1 and CDR2 sequences are SGHVT and SQSDAQ. CDR3 in amino acids: CASSLAQGDISYEQYF.

The CDR3 here is CASSQTNSYNEQFF. The chain carries TRBV5-6 and TRBJ2-1. The CDR3 is made up of 14 amino acids. Germline values: CDR1 SGHDT, CDR2 YYEEEE.

The gene calls are TRBV12-3 or TRBV12-4 and TRBJ2-3; TCRdb selects TRBD2, and the lack of DNA leaves this call unchecked. The CDR3 length is 16 residues. The CDR3: CASSQVAGDVTDTQYF.

The chain has TRBV25-1 and TRBJ2-7; TCRdb's D call, TRBD2, is unchecked because there is no DNA. From germline, CDR1 is MGHDK and CDR2 SYGVNS. There are 13 residues in the CDR3. The CDR3 reads CASRDRALSEQYF.

The J gene is TRBJ2-3, the V gene TRBV20-1; there is no DNA to check the TCRdb D call of TRBD2. The CDR3 sequence is 14 residues long. Germline lookup yields CDR1 DFQATT and CDR2 SNEGSKA (reference sequence). The CDR3 loop is CSVQAGVAPDTQYF.

The chain links TRBV24-1 to TRBJ2-1. Germline-derived CDR1 and CDR2 are KGHDR and SFDVKD. The CDR3 is 12 amino acids. CDR3 residues: CATSRLADEQFF.